These 5 T cell receptor beta chains were all obtained from the same sample, sequenced in a study of blood T cells in healthy people across ages. With a J-beta primer mix and a sample-barcoded 5' primer, a second PCR ran about 7 to 12 cycles. TCRdb independently ran MiXCR on the 5' RACE reads; one entry per CDR3 protein. The top ten clones hold 15% to 20% of a sample with some 900,000 distinct CDR3 sequences, about 28% of them seen once. Sequences were obtained from blood. The receptors come from a woman of 80 years or more in good health.

The V and J genes are TRBV20-1 and TRBJ2-3; 7 nucleotides align to TRBD2. V lost 5 bases and J lost 3; bases outside the gene matches: 14. CDR1 and CDR2 from the germline V gene are DFQATT and SNEGSKA (reference sequence). The CDR3 sequence is 16 residues long. CDR3 sequence reads: CSAGASGETRTDTQYF. CDR3 bases: TGCAGTGCTGGTGCCAGCGGGGAGACTCGAACAGATACGCAGTATTTT.

This clonotype has ten or more counts. The chain combines TRBV28 with TRBJ2-7, with D tentatively TRBD2 (5 bases). The V gene's germline CDR1 is MDHEN and CDR2 SYDVKM. This CDR3 comprises 14 residues. V gave up 3 bases and J gave up 5 bases, with 14 bases separating them. The CDR3: CASSFSGKGNEQYF. In DNA form, the CDR3 reads TGTGCCAGCAGTTTTTCGGGGAAGGGAAACGAGCAGTACTTC.

This clonotype appeared many times. The rearrangement uses TRBV4-3 and TRBJ2-3; D possibly matches TRBD1 or TRBD2 (5 bases each). The length of the CDR3 is 13 residues. The germline V gene has CDR1 LGHNA and CDR2 YSLEER. With 0 bases removed from V and 5 bases from J, the gap between germline ends came to 6 bases. CDR3 in DNA: TGCGCCAGCAGCCAAGATGGGGGAGATACGCAGTATTTT. Its protein product is CASSQDGGDTQYF.

This clonotype was recorded many times. The rearrangement uses TRBV6-5 and TRBJ2-5; TRBD1 matches at 8 bases. V was pared by 5 bases and J by 1 base, with 6 bases of the junction left unmatched. The CDR3 runs to 15 residues. The germline V gene has CDR1 MNHEY and CDR2 SVGAGI. CDR3 loop: CASSGTGTGQETQYF. CDR3 coding DNA: TGTGCCAGCAGTGGTACCGGGACAGGCCAAGAGACCCAGTACTTC.

This clonotype has at least ten counts. The chain has TRBV29-1 and TRBJ2-3, with 7 positions matching TRBD1. The CDR3 loop spans 15 amino acids. CDR1 and CDR2 from the germline V gene are SQVTM and ANQGSEA. J lost 1 base, V lost 6 bases, and 10 bases had no gene match. The CDR3 DNA is TGCAGCGTCACGACAGGGCACCCCCGCACAGATACGCAGTATTTT. It translates to CSVTTGHPRTDTQYF.